This T cell receptor beta chain came from a study of cytomegalovirus exposure and HLA in healthy donors. This clone has just one count. Its antigen is not identified. J gave up 4 bases and V 3 bases, and 8 bases lay outside the gene matches. Germline V CDR1 and CDR2: SGHTA, FQGNSA. This CDR3 has 16 residues. The primer mix had 60 Vbeta and 13 Jbeta primers. Assay: immunoSEQ multiplex PCR; the TCRdb copy retains only in-frame clones and omits some. The sample yields about 160,000 clones, roughly three quarters seen once. Study-level points and caveats: The presence/absence work took it that sequencing depth was about the same across donors. Previously analyzed data showed that most TCR beta V segments were productive at a frequency of about 87% or about 30%.

All the people who gave samples were healthy bone marrow donors. Sequencing used PBMCs. This receptor was identified in a man aged 35 to 55 in good health and CMV-seropositive. The gene calls are TRBV7-2 and TRBJ2-3; 9 nucleotides match TRBD1. As DNA, the CDR3 is TGTGCCAGCAGCTTCCGGTGGGACAGGGAGGCAGATACGCAGTATTTT. It encodes CASSFRWDREADTQYF.